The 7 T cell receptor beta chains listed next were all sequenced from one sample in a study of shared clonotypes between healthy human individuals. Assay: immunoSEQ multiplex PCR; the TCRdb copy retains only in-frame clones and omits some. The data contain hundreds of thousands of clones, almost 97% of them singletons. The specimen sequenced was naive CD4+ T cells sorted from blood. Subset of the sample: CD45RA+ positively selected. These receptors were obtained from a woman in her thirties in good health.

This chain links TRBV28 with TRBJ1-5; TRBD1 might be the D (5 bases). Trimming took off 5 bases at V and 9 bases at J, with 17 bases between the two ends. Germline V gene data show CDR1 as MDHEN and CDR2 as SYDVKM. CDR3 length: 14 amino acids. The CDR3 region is CASSEDIPIRPQHF. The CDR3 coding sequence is TGTGCCAGCAGTGAGGACATACCAATCAGGCCCCAGCATTTT.

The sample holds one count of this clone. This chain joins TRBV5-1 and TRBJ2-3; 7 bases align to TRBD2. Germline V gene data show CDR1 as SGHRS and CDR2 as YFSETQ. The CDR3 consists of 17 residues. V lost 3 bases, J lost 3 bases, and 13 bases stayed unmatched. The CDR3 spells CASSYGAGGGSTDTQYF. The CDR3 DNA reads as TGCGCCAGCAGCTACGGGGCGGGCGGCGGGAGTACAGATACGCAGTATTTT.

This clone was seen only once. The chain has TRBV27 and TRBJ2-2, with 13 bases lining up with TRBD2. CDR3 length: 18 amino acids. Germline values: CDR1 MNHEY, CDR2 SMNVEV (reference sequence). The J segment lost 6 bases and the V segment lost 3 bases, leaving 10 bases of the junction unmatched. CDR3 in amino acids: CASSLAPGLAGTAGELFF. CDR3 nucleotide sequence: TGTGCCAGCAGTTTGGCCCCGGGACTAGCGGGAACAGCCGGGGAGCTGTTTTTT.

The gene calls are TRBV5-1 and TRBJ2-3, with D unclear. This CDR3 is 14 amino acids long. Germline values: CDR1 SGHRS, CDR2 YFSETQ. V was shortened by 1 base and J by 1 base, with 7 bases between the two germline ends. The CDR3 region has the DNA TGCGCCAGCAGCTTGCAGGCAGGCACAGATACGCAGTATTTT. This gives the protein CASSLQAGTDTQYF.

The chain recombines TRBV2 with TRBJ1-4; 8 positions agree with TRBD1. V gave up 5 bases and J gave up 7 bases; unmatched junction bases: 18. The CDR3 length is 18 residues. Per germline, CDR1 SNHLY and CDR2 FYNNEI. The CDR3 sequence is CASSTDRGGLQVGEKLFF. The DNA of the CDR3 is TGTGCCAGCAGTACAGACAGGGGAGGGCTGCAGGTAGGTGAAAAACTGTTTTTT.

The CDR3 protein is CASSHLSGRDTGELFF. For the CDR3, the DNA is TGTGCCAGCAGCCACCTTAGCGGGAGGGACACCGGGGAGCTGTTTTTT. V usage is TRBV4-2 and J usage is TRBJ2-2; 11 nucleotides line up with TRBD2. J was trimmed by 3 bases and V by 3 bases; bases with no gene match: 3. This CDR3 contains 16 residues. Germline V lookup: CDR1 LGHNA, CDR2 YNFKEQ.

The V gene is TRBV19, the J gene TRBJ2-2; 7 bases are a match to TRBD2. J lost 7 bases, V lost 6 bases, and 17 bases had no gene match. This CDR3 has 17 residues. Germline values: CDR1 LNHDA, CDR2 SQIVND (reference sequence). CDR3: CASSSLWREIIGGELFF. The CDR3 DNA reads TGTGCCAGTAGCTCCCTGTGGCGGGAGATAATAGGCGGGGAGCTGTTTTTT.